This T cell receptor (beta chain) was found in a study of human T cells and chemical hapten exposure (dated by TCRdb to the early 2020s). Study-wide context: For sensitization, 2% DPC in acetone was applied to a 2 cm by 2 cm area of upper inner arm skin. Patients additionally received weekly therapeutic DPC doses to the scalp throughout the roughly 26-week study period. Patch tests used Finn chambers with 0.01% DPC on the upper back, scored after 6 days by International Contact Dermatitis Research Group standards. The mostly female patient cohort included alopecia areata with under or over 50% scalp involvement, alopecia totalis and alopecia universalis. The libraries were sequenced as a pool, and the TCR yield per sample differed mostly because of small variations in library volumes within the pool. This study followed changes in the peripheral blood TCR repertoire in vivo during primary and secondary sensitization of alopecia patients to the hapten diphenylcyclopropenone (DPC). Blood was sampled from patients pre-sensitization (week 0) and at 2, 6 and about 24 weeks after DPC sensitization. For TCR sequencing, blood came from twenty-nine alopecia patients at anywhere from one to four time points (pre-sensitization, 2, 6 and 24 weeks).

To note about this clonotype: Its antigen target is currently unknown. Base qualities are not recorded, but no much larger clone differs from it by a single base.

Libraries were made using RACE. Sequencing relied on a NextSeq 500. Library preparation attached unique molecular identifiers to individual cDNA molecules for quantitative, reproducible TCR counting. From each blood RNA sample, both TCR alpha and TCR beta chains were sequenced. Per the original workflow: Samples had a median of roughly 99,000 TCRs, with a range from 23,224 to 690,600. The Decombinator software suite was used to annotate V, J and CDR3 in the TCR reads. To make PS versus PT1 abundance plots, every sample was subsampled to the same number of TCRs (28,000). Expanded TCRs were defined as absent before sensitization and observed at least eight times at the 2-week time point. TCRdb took the public reads, trimmed them with fastp at Q25, ran MiXCR for clone calling and kept in-frame beta chains. For every CDR3 protein sequence, its rows merge into one entry that carries the most common genes and DNA. V and J calls and clone size were set by TCRdb, not the authors. The sample data list more than 45,000 distinct CDR3 sequences, and around 12% of these were observed just once. The ten largest clones represent 2.4% of the sample.

Sample time point, as interpreted from the label and publication: patch test 3, about 24 weeks after DPC sensitization. What the treatment or condition label conveys for this sample: therapeutic diphenylcyclopropenone sensitization with weekly scalp DPC. At each patch-test visit, blood was drawn before the patch test was applied. Patients were considered eligible if aged 18 to 70, diagnosed with alopecia and deemed suitable for DPC therapy, and patients were excluded if pregnant. Unfractionated whole blood was collected in Tempus Blood RNA tubes, and total RNA was extracted from that blood. The CDR1 and CDR2 encoded by the germline V gene are ENHRY and SYGVKD. V is reduced by 11 bases and J by 1 base, leaving a spacing of 11 bases between them. The CDR3 contains 12 residues, cysteine and phenylalanine counted. Solely the CDR3 DNA is kept, with 36 bases framed from the first base. The study at large found these results: Compared with pre-sensitization or healthy control sets, expanded TCRs formed significantly more large CDR3 similarity clusters, which is consistent with antigen-driven responses. Patch test score was positively correlated with the number of PT1 expanded TCRs, with significance at thresholds 8, 16 and 32 but not at 4. Because all patients had alopecia, a presumed autoimmune disease, the immune response of the patients might differ from that of healthy individuals. After repeated subsampling, the strength of the expansion versus patch-test correlation and the threshold at which it became significant changed. No change with DPC sensitization was found in the number of TCRs above 1 in 1000 frequency, and no evidence of global repertoire structure alterations was found.

The rearrangement combines TRBV10-3 with TRBJ2-5, with no confidently assigned D gene. This TCR was recovered from a man in his thirties or forties with alopecia areata. Some clones in this sample may be carry-over from other donors' samples. The specimen was whole blood, collected in connection with sensitization to the hapten diphenylcyclopropenone (DPC). The nucleotides are TGTGCCGTGGGGTACCCCCAAGAGACCCAGTACTTC. It specifies CAVGYPQETQYF.